One and the same sample provided the 2 T cell receptor beta chains below, sequenced in a study of CD8 T cells in ankylosing spondylitis. TCRdb passed the 5' RACE reads through MiXCR, listing each CDR3 protein once. The sample lists about 270,000 distinct CDR3 sequences; approximately 30% were seen once. What was sequenced was blood, either unsorted or a sorted T cell fraction (not recorded which). The source is a male donor with ankylosing spondylitis or in good health (not recorded which).

The table lists this clonotype with many counts. This sequence joins TRBV11-2 and TRBJ2-3, with TRBD2 as a possible D gene (5 bases). The CDR3 loop spans 14 amino acids. The germline gives CDR1 SGHAT, CDR2 FQNNGV. V shed 3 bases and J shed 2 bases, with 9 bases lying between them. The CDR3 DNA sequence: TGTGCCAGCAGCTTTACTAGATACACAGATACGCAGTATTTT. Its translation is CASSFTRYTDTQYF.

This chain joins TRBV6-5 and TRBJ2-7; 11 nucleotides align to TRBD1. Losses at the gene ends were 2 bases for V and 5 bases for J; bases not matched to a gene: 5. The CDR3 has 15 residues. Germline-derived CDR1 and CDR2 are MNHEY and SVGAGI. In DNA form, the CDR3 reads TGTGCCAGCAGTTACGGAGGACAGGGGGCGCACGAGCAGTACTTC. It specifies CASSYGGQGAHEQYF.